The rows below give T cell receptor beta chains drawn from one sample of a study of shared clonotypes between healthy human individuals. Clones were sequenced by immunoSEQ multiplex PCR, and TCRdb holds only the in-frame ones, with some missing. Of about 1.1 million clones in the sample, approximately 80% are singletons; the top ten hold 0.89%. The specimen sequenced was memory CD4+ T cells from PBMCs. Receptor source: a man aged 18 to 29 in good health. Some clones in this sample may be carry-over from other donors' samples. Each CDR3 is given with its conserved first and last residue. D genes are given only for firm matches. Size tells how often a clone was seen (once, few, many) or the class of an expanded clone, and some rows leave it out.

D: -
size: -
J: TRBJ2-5
V: TRBV5-1
DNA: TGCGCCAGCAGCTTGGTCCCCGGGGTCACATCAGAGACCCAGTACTTC
CDR3: CASSLVPGVTSETQYF

D: -
size: -
J: TRBJ2-7
V: TRBV4-3
DNA: TGCGCCAGCAGCCAAGAACAGGGAGCCTACGAGCAGTACTTC
CDR3: CASSQEQGAYEQYF

D: -
size: once
J: TRBJ2-3
V: TRBV7-9
DNA: TGTGCCAGCAGCTTAGGGGCCTCACGGGCTACGCAGTATTTT
CDR3: CASSLGASRATQYF

D: -
size: -
J: TRBJ2-7
V: TRBV5-4
DNA: TGTGCCAGCAGCTTGTTGGGCGGTCCCTACGAGCAGTACTTC
CDR3: CASSLLGGPYEQYF

D: -
size: -
J: TRBJ1-4
V: TRBV30
DNA: TGTGCCTGGAGTGTGTTATCCGGAGGGGAAAAACTGTTTTTT
CDR3: CAWSVLSGGEKLFF

D: -
size: -
J: TRBJ2-2
V: TRBV7-2
DNA: TGTGCCAGCAGATGGAGTAGGGTTAGCGGGGAGCTGTTTTTT
CDR3: CASRWSRVSGELFF

D: -
size: -
J: TRBJ1-5
V: TRBV10-2
DNA: TGCGTCAGCAGTGAGTGGTTAAATCAGCCCCAGCATTTT
CDR3: CVSSEWLNQPQHF

D: -
size: -
J: TRBJ2-3
V: TRBV29-1
DNA: TGCAGCGTTGGGTCGCCGACCACAGGGCAGTATTTT
CDR3: CSVGSPTTGQYF

D: TRBD1
size: -
J: TRBJ1-2
V: TRBV7-3
DNA: TGTGCCAGCAGCACCGGGACAGGGGTAGGCTACACCTTC
CDR3: CASSTGTGVGYTF

D: -
size: -
J: TRBJ2-3
V: TRBV29-1
DNA: TGCAGCGTTGAAGTAGGGCGCACGCAGTATTTT
CDR3: CSVEVGRTQYF

D: TRBD1
size: -
J: TRBJ1-4
V: TRBV5-6
DNA: TGTGCCAGCAGCACAGGACAGGGGATAGGGGGGGAAAAACTGTTTTTT
CDR3: CASSTGQGIGGEKLFF

D: -
size: once
J: TRBJ1-1
V: TRBV7-2
DNA: TGTGCCAGCAGCCTGGGACGGGCCGGTGAAGCTTTCTTT
CDR3: CASSLGRAGEAFF

D: -
size: -
J: TRBJ1-5
V: TRBV7-8
DNA: TGTGCCAGCAGCTTTCAGGGTAGTGGAGTCGATCAGCCCCAGCATTTT
CDR3: CASSFQGSGVDQPQHF

D: -
size: -
J: TRBJ1-1
V: TRBV25-1
DNA: TGTGCCAGCAGCCTAGAAAATGGGAACACTGAAGCTTTCTTT
CDR3: CASSLENGNTEAFF

D: TRBD1
size: -
J: TRBJ1-4
V: TRBV4-3
DNA: TGCGCCAGCAGCCAGGCGACAGGGGGAACTAATGAAAAACTGTTTTTT
CDR3: CASSQATGGTNEKLFF

D: -
size: -
J: TRBJ1-5
V: TRBV28
DNA: TGTGCCAGCAGCCGGGCGGGGGCGGACAATCAGCCCCAGCATTTT
CDR3: CASSRAGADNQPQHF

D: -
size: -
J: TRBJ1-2
V: TRBV4-2
DNA: TGTGCCAGCAGCCAAGATAGGGGGGTAAACTATGGCTACACCTTC
CDR3: CASSQDRGVNYGYTF

D: -
size: -
J: TRBJ2-7
V: TRBV11-2
DNA: TGTGCCAGCAGCCTTCCAATTGGCGAGCAGTACTTC
CDR3: CASSLPIGEQYF

D: TRBD2
size: -
J: TRBJ2-7
V: TRBV4-1
DNA: TGCGCCAGCAGCCAAGATTTCACTAGCGGGAGCCACGAGCAGTACTTC
CDR3: CASSQDFTSGSHEQYF

D: -
size: -
J: TRBJ2-6
V: TRBV2
DNA: TGTGCCAGCAGTGAAGAAATGAGGGTCACTGGGGCCAACGTCCTGACTTTC
CDR3: CASSEEMRVTGANVLTF

D: -
size: -
J: TRBJ2-5
V: TRBV2
DNA: TGTGCCAGCAGCTTAGCGGAAAAAGAGACCCAGTACTTC
CDR3: CASSLAEKETQYF

D: -
size: -
J: TRBJ2-1
V: TRBV5-5
DNA: TGTGCCAGCAGCCAAGGGCCCTTATACAATGAGCAGTTCTTC
CDR3: CASSQGPLYNEQFF

D: TRBD1
size: -
J: TRBJ1-4
V: TRBV28
DNA: TGTGCCAGCAGTCCGTGGACAGGGGGTAATGAAAAACTGTTTTTT
CDR3: CASSPWTGGNEKLFF

D: -
size: -
J: TRBJ2-7
V: TRBV7-8
DNA: TGTGCCAGCAGTCTTCCCGGACAGAGCTCCTACGAGCAGTACTTC
CDR3: CASSLPGQSSYEQYF

D: TRBD1
size: -
J: TRBJ1-2
V: TRBV6-1
DNA: TGTGCCAGCAGTGAAACGGGACAGGGGGGTAACTATGGCTACACCTTC
CDR3: CASSETGQGGNYGYTF

D: -
size: -
J: TRBJ2-5
V: TRBV28
DNA: TGTGCCAGCAGCACCGGGAAACAGGGGAGGGTAGGAGAGACCCAGTACTTC
CDR3: CASSTGKQGRVGETQYF

D: TRBD1
size: -
J: TRBJ2-7
V: TRBV28
DNA: TGTGCCAGCGGCCGACAGGGACCCTACGAGCAGTACTTC
CDR3: CASGRQGPYEQYF

D: TRBD1
size: -
J: TRBJ1-2
V: TRBV4-1
DNA: TGCGCCAGCAGCCAGCCGACAGGGGGCCCTGGCTACACCTTC
CDR3: CASSQPTGGPGYTF

D: TRBD2
size: -
J: TRBJ2-7
V: TRBV19
DNA: TGTGCCAGTATGAGGACGGGGGGCTCCTACGAGCAGTACTTC
CDR3: CASMRTGGSYEQYF

D: -
size: -
J: TRBJ2-2
V: TRBV5-1
DNA: TGCGCCAGCAGCTTGGTCCCAGGGGCCAGCACCGGGGAGCTGTTTTTT
CDR3: CASSLVPGASTGELFF

D: TRBD1
size: -
J: TRBJ1-2
V: TRBV28
DNA: TGTGCCAGCAGTACCCCGGACAGGGCGAACTATGGCTACACCTTC
CDR3: CASSTPDRANYGYTF

D: -
size: -
J: TRBJ2-1
V: TRBV6-5
DNA: TGTGCCAGCAGTTCTCGGGACATTAGCTCCTACAATGAGCAGTTCTTC
CDR3: CASSSRDISSYNEQFF

D: TRBD1
size: -
J: TRBJ2-7
V: TRBV7-2
DNA: TGTGCCAGCAGCCCAGGGACAGGGGAGGCCGAGCAGTATTTC
CDR3: CASSPGTGEAEQYF

D: -
size: -
J: TRBJ2-7
V: TRBV5-6
DNA: TGTGCCAGCAGCCGCCCCCTGGCCAGCAACGAGCAGTACTTC
CDR3: CASSRPLASNEQYF

D: -
size: -
J: TRBJ2-7
V: TRBV10-2
DNA: TGCGCCAGCAGAGATCGGGGGACTCAGTCTTACGAGCAGTACTTC
CDR3: CASRDRGTQSYEQYF

D: -
size: once
J: TRBJ2-7
V: TRBV28
DNA: TGTGCCAGCAGTTTAAGCCCGACTTACGAGCAGTACTTC
CDR3: CASSLSPTYEQYF

D: -
size: -
J: TRBJ2-7
V: TRBV5-1
DNA: TGCGCCAGCAGCTTGGATCTTTACGAGCAGTACTTC
CDR3: CASSLDLYEQYF

D: -
size: -
J: TRBJ2-5
V: TRBV6-1
DNA: TGTGCCAGCAGTCCTCAGAGGACCCAGTACTTC
CDR3: CASSPQRTQYF

D: -
size: few
J: TRBJ2-1
V: TRBV27
DNA: TGTGCCAGCAGGTTCTACAATGAGCAGTTCTTC
CDR3: CASRFYNEQFF

D: TRBD2
size: -
J: TRBJ2-7
V: TRBV6-1
DNA: TGTGCCACCGCACCGGGACTAGCCGGCTACGAGCAGTACTTC
CDR3: CATAPGLAGYEQYF

D: TRBD1
size: -
J: TRBJ2-5
V: TRBV20-1
DNA: TGCAGTGCACCTTCCGGGGACAGTCCATACTTC
CDR3: CSAPSGDSPYF

D: TRBD2
size: many
J: TRBJ2-3
V: TRBV30
DNA: TGTGCCTGCGAGGCGGGAGGCGGAGATACGCAGTATTTT
CDR3: CACEAGGGDTQYF